A single sample gave rise to the 28 T cell receptor beta chains below, sequenced in a study of blood T cell repertoires in COVID-19. Sequencing was performed with immunoSEQ multiplex PCR; in TCRdb, only in-frame clones are kept and a portion is missing. The data contain fewer than 250,000 clones, around 91% of them singletons. The material sequenced was peripheral blood. These receptors were collected from a woman aged 40 to 55 with acute or convalescent COVID-19.

The chain employs TRBV18 and TRBJ2-7; weak D call: TRBD1 (7 bases). Germline V gene data show CDR1 as KGHSH and CDR2 as LQKENI. CDR3 size: 15 residues. Between the trimmed V and J ends, which lost 3 bases and 9 bases, there was a span of 21 bases. The CDR3 loop is CASSPGTGEVLRQYV. CDR3 coding DNA: TGTGCCAGCTCACCCGGTACAGGGGAGGTACTGCGGCAGTACGTC.

The chain recombines TRBV6-1 with TRBJ1-2, with D unresolved. The V end lost 2 bases, the J end lost 4 bases, and 8 bases lay between the germline ends. This CDR3 spans 13 amino acids. Germline V gives CDR1 MNHNS, CDR2 SASEGT. CDR3 protein: CASSERPSYGYTF. CDR3 nucleotide sequence: TGTGCCAGCAGTGAACGGCCTAGCTATGGCTACACCTTC.

This clone came up once. CDR3 nucleotides: TGTGCCACCAGTGATTTTCAGGGGCAAGGCTACACCTTC. This codes for CATSDFQGQGYTF. The rearrangement links TRBV24-1 to TRBJ1-2; D perhaps matches TRBD1 (6 bases). Between the trimmed V and J ends, which lost 1 base and 8 bases, there was a span of 10 bases. The CDR3 spans 13 residues. Germline lookup yields CDR1 KGHDR and CDR2 SFDVKD.

This clone has more than one count but fewer than ten. CDR3: CASTILGANGYTF. The CDR3 DNA sequence: TGTGCCAGCACCATCCTAGGGGCGAATGGCTACACCTTC. The gene calls are TRBV2 and TRBJ1-2; possibly TRBD1 for D (5 bases). The CDR3 runs to 13 residues. V was shortened by 7 bases and J by 6 bases, with 15 bases between the two germline ends. The germline CDR1 and CDR2 sequences are SNHLY and FYNNEI.

In its sample, this clone was seen once. The chain links TRBV30 to TRBJ1-2, with D perhaps matching TRBD1 (6 bases). This CDR3 has 12 residues. Germline V CDR1 and CDR2: GTSNPN, SVGIG (reference sequence). V gave up 4 bases and J gave up 6 bases, with 12 bases separating them. For the CDR3, the DNA is TGTGCCTGGACCGGGGGGGGGCATGGCTACACCTTC. Translated: CAWTGGGHGYTF.

V and J are TRBV28 and TRBJ1-5; possible D gene TRBD1, 5 bases. The CDR3 contains 16 residues. V gave up 4 bases and J gave up 2 bases, with 15 bases separating them. Germline CDR1 reads MDHEN; CDR2 reads SYDVKM. The CDR3 region has the DNA TGTGCCAGCAGTTCGGGCGGAGGGGCCGGCAATCAGCCCCAGCATTTT. Its translation: CASSSGGGAGNQPQHF.

The rearrangement joins TRBV15 to TRBJ2-2, with D perhaps TRBD1 (5 bases). V lost 3 bases and J lost 3, with 8 bases in between. CDR3 length: 14 residues. CDR1 is LNHNV and CDR2 is YYDKDF in the germline V gene (reference sequence). The CDR3: CATSSTGYTGELFF. The DNA for the CDR3 is TGTGCCACCAGCAGTACAGGTTACACCGGGGAGCTGTTTTTT.

The chain recombines TRBV3-1 (or the pseudogene TRBV3-2) with TRBJ1-1, with TRBD1 matching 10 bases. The junction had 2 bases not matched to a gene; V was cut back by 4 bases and J by 3 bases. The CDR3 runs to 14 residues. Looked up from germline, CDR1 is LGHDT and CDR2 is YNNKEL (reference sequence). The CDR3 nucleotides are TGTGCCAGCAGCCCGGGACAGGGGTACACTGAAGCTTTCTTT. This sequence encodes CASSPGQGYTEAFF.

The chain joins TRBV7-9 to TRBJ2-5, with 10 bases that match TRBD2. Trimming removed 3 bases from V and 5 bases from J; junction bases left unmatched: 6. Looked up from germline, CDR1 is SEHNR and CDR2 is FQNEAQ (reference sequence). This CDR3 region has 15 residues. CDR3 DNA: TGTGCCAGCAGCTTGTCTAGCGGGGGCATGGAGACCCAGTACTTC. This gives the protein CASSLSSGGMETQYF. Full variable domain (rest looked up from reference TRBV7-9 and TRBJ2-5): DTGVSQNPRHKITKRGQNVTFRCDPISEHNRLYWYRQTLGQGPEFLTYFQNEAQLEKSRLLSDRFSAERPKGSFSTLEIQRTEQGDSAMYLCASSLSSGGMETQYFGPGTRLLVL.

The rearrangement joins TRBV2 to TRBJ2-3; weak D call: TRBD1 (6 bases). With 4 bases removed from V and 2 bases from J, the gap between germline ends came to 10 bases. Per the germline V gene, CDR1 is SNHLY and CDR2 is FYNNEI. The CDR3 spans 14 residues. This CDR3 is CASSAGQTTDTQYF. CDR3 DNA sequence: TGTGCCAGCAGTGCCGGACAGACCACAGATACGCAGTATTTT.

The V gene is TRBV19, the J gene TRBJ1-1; D unclear. CDR1 and CDR2 (germline): LNHDA, SQIVND (reference sequence). V was trimmed by 6 bases and J by 1 base, leaving 9 bases between them. This CDR3 has 13 amino acids. CDR3 region: CASRQLSNTEAFF. The CDR3, as DNA: TGTGCCAGTAGACAGTTATCGAACACTGAAGCTTTCTTT.

The CDR3 DNA reads as TGTGCCAGCAGGAAGAACAGGGATAGCAATCAGCCCCAGCATTTT. It is translated as CASRKNRDSNQPQHF. The gene calls are TRBV6-5 and TRBJ1-5; TRBD1 is a possible D gene (6 bases). The germline gives CDR1 MNHEY, CDR2 SVGAGI. V dropped 6 bases and J dropped 0 bases, with 12 bases sitting between them. The CDR3 has 15 residues.

The chain links TRBV11-1 to TRBJ1-2; D ambiguous. The V and J ends lost 5 bases and 4 bases respectively, with 8 bases between them. CDR3 length: 12 residues. Germline loops: CDR1 SGHAT, CDR2 FQDESV (reference sequence). CDR3 bases: TGTGCCAGCAGCAAACACAGCTATGGCTACACCTTC. It encodes CASSKHSYGYTF.

The chain joins TRBV5-4 to TRBJ2-5, with TRBD2 matching 14 bases. CDR3 length: 17 residues. J lost 10 bases, V lost 0 bases, and 11 bases had no gene match. Germline lookup yields CDR1 SGHNT and CDR2 YYREEE (reference sequence). In nucleotides, the CDR3 is TGTGCCAGCAGCTTGGCCTCGGGACTAGCGGGGGCCTCGGGCCAGTACTTC. The encoded protein is CASSLASGLAGASGQYF.

The chain links TRBV11-2 to TRBJ1-2; no clear D gene. The V end was cut by 1 base, the J end by 8 bases, with 11 bases between. This CDR3 is 13 amino acids long. Germline V gene sequence: CDR1 SGHAT, CDR2 FQNNGV. The CDR3 region has the DNA TGTGCCAGCAGCTTAGTCCCTTCCCAGGGCTACACCTTC. It yields the protein CASSLVPSQGYTF.

The chain carries TRBV7-2 and TRBJ2-5, with D tentatively TRBD1 (5 bases). Germline assignment: CDR1 SGHTA and CDR2 FQGNSA. CDR3 size: 14 residues. Trimming removed 0 bases at V and 4 bases at J, with 9 bases between. CDR3 loop: CASSLAGPGETQYF. In DNA form, the CDR3 reads TGTGCCAGCAGCTTAGCGGGGCCGGGAGAGACCCAGTACTTC.

The chain links TRBV5-1 to TRBJ2-7; D call uncertain. The CDR3 totals 13 residues. The germline V gene encodes CDR1 SGHRS and CDR2 YFSETQ. V was pared by 2 bases and J by 4 bases, with 10 bases between. This CDR3 is CASSFGPAYEQYV. The CDR3 nucleotides are TGCGCCAGCAGCTTTGGGCCAGCTTACGAGCAGTACGTC.

The chain uses TRBV2 and TRBJ1-3, with TRBD1 matching over 7 bases. The CDR3 loop spans 15 amino acids. Unmatched junction bases numbered 5, after V lost 6 bases and J lost 0 bases. CDR1 and CDR2 (germline): SNHLY, FYNNEI. The CDR3 sequence is CASRLGTVSGNTIYF. In nucleotides, the CDR3 is TGTGCCAGCAGGCTCGGGACAGTCTCTGGAAACACCATATATTTT.

The chain has TRBV9 and TRBJ2-1; 12 nucleotides match TRBD2. The germline CDR1 and CDR2 sequences are SGDLS and YYNGEE. CDR3 length: 17 residues. V gave up 0 bases and J gave up 4 bases; unmatched junction bases: 5. CDR3 sequence: CASSVAGLAGLYNEQFF. Here the CDR3 DNA reads TGTGCCAGCAGCGTAGCCGGACTAGCGGGGCTATACAATGAGCAGTTCTTC.

The genes are TRBV7-9 and TRBJ2-3; maybe TRBD1 (6 bases). The CDR3 runs to 16 residues. Germline lookup yields CDR1 SEHNR and CDR2 FQNEAQ (reference sequence). V lost 4 bases and J lost 2, with 16 bases in between. The CDR3, as DNA: TGTGCCAGCAGCTCATCCGGGACAAGATCCACAGATACGCAGTATTTT. This translates into CASSSSGTRSTDTQYF.

The chain carries TRBV27 and TRBJ2-5; D gene uncertain. V was clipped by 3 bases and J by 9 bases, with 14 bases between them. The CDR3 totals 13 residues. Germline lookup yields CDR1 MNHEY and CDR2 SMNVEV (reference sequence). The CDR3 nucleotides are TGTGCCAGCAGTTTTTCGCCTTCGAGGCCCCAGTACTTC. This translates into CASSFSPSRPQYF.

The CDR3 here is CASSLGGQNTNQPQHF. In DNA, the CDR3 is TGTGCCAGCAGCTTAGGGGGACAGAACACAAATCAGCCCCAGCATTTT. The rearrangement uses TRBV7-2 and TRBJ1-5; 7 bases align to TRBD1. V gave up 1 base and J gave up 4 bases; unmatched junction bases: 7. The germline V gene has CDR1 SGHTA and CDR2 FQGNSA. The CDR3 covers 16 residues.

This CDR3 is CASSVETGEVTDTQYF. Here the CDR3 DNA reads TGTGCCAGCAGCGTCGAGACGGGAGAAGTCACAGATACGCAGTATTTT. The chain combines TRBV9 with TRBJ2-3, with D perhaps TRBD2 (6 bases). The CDR3 totals 16 residues. V was trimmed by 2 bases and J by 2 bases, leaving 15 bases between them. Germline V gene data show CDR1 as SGDLS and CDR2 as YYNGEE.

V gene TRBV7-3 combines with J gene TRBJ2-1, with 8 bases fitting TRBD2. Germline CDR1 and CDR2: SGHTA and FQGTGA. This CDR3 region has 15 residues. V lost 5 bases to trimming and J lost 7 bases; unmatched junction nucleotides: 10. In DNA, the CDR3 is TGTGCCAGCAGCCTGATAATAGCGGGGAGGAATGAGCAGTTCTTC. It translates to CASSLIIAGRNEQFF.

The CDR3 loop reads CAWGQGTGMDTQYF. The DNA of the CDR3 is TGTGCCTGGGGTCAGGGGACAGGGATGGATACGCAGTATTTT. The chain joins TRBV30 to TRBJ2-3, with 9 positions matching TRBD1. J was trimmed by 6 bases and V by 5 bases; bases with no gene match: 9. From germline, CDR1 is GTSNPN and CDR2 SVGIG (reference sequence). The CDR3 has 14 residues.

The gene calls are TRBV5-1 and TRBJ2-5; 7 nucleotides line up with TRBD2. Germline CDR1 SGHRS, CDR2 YFSETQ. This CDR3 is 14 amino acids long. V shed 5 bases, J shed 3 bases, and the junction held 7 bases outside the gene matches. For the CDR3, the DNA is TGCGCCAGCAGGTCCGGGACTAATAAAGAGACCCAGTACTTC. Translation: CASRSGTNKETQYF.

The V gene is TRBV10-1, the J gene TRBJ1-1; D is possibly TRBD1 (5 bases). The CDR3 totals 10 residues. The V gene's germline CDR1 is WNHNN and CDR2 SYGVQD (reference sequence). CDR3 loop: CATRAAEAFF. The CDR3 region has the DNA TGCGCTACCAGGGCGGCTGAAGCTTTCTTT.

The chain has TRBV9 and TRBJ1-3; D call uncertain. Trimming removed 4 bases at V and 5 bases at J, with 13 bases between. Per germline, CDR1 SGDLS and CDR2 YYNGEE. The CDR3 is 14 amino acids. CDR3 amino acids: CASSSTGTRNTIYF. DNA for the CDR3: TGTGCCAGCAGCTCGACGGGAACGAGAAACACCATATATTTT.